This entry describes one T cell receptor (beta chain). Its antigen is unknown. It has no much larger one-base neighbor in the sample; base qualities were not kept. TCRbeta CDR3 regions were amplified from genomic DNA by means of the immunoSEQ Assay, a bias-controlled multiplex PCR. In the source study's methods: The number of nucleated cells in each sample was estimated from the amplification of reference gene primers within the assay. Sequence reads were collapsed and filtered to measure the absolute abundance of every unique TCRbeta CDR3 rearrangement. Productive Simpson clonality was computed per sample as the square root of Simpson's diversity index over productive rearrangements. Imported from immuneACCESS, the table was reduced by TCRdb to in-frame sequences with V and J called. These copies leave out some clones; in studies compared against another copy, an unresolved V gene accounts for under half, and the cause of the remainder is not known. For V, J and clone size, that table is used; D and trimming come from the DNA. In all, the sample holds some 200,000 clones, and roughly 83% of those were seen once. The ten top clones hold about 1.3% of the sample.

The source of the sample is a study of blood T cell repertoires in COVID-19 (TCRdb year 2020). For the study in its entirety: Samples covering the acute and convalescent phases of COVID-19 were provided by collaborators in the United States, Italy and Spain. The material from the prospective study consisted of cDNA or gDNA derived from T cells, B-cell-depleted T cells, or PBMCs. Deeply sampled blood TCRbeta repertoires from subjects exposed to, actively infected with, or recovered from COVID-19 were included in the dataset. The repertoires were made available in a free public database intended to serve as a resource for research on the immune response to SARS-CoV-2. The samples were drawn from the first 160 participants of the ongoing ImmuneRACE study and from 1,254 subjects provided by 6 global collaborators. Nearly every sample came with metadata listing a de-identified subject ID, COVID-19 status, age in years and sex. Where available, HLA class I and class II types were taken from metadata supplied by the sample provider and were not determined by assay-based typing. On the study overall, not on this receptor specifically: How much clinical and demographic metadata was included differed by source and by participant, and the metadata was provided uncurated.

V loses 7 bases at its end and J loses 7 bases; junction bases beyond the gene matches: 12. Measured from the cysteine to the phenylalanine, the CDR3 is 13 residues long. Only CDR3 DNA is held: 39 bases, read in frame from base 1. The germline V gene specifies SQVTM as CDR1 and ANQGSEA as CDR2. Enrolling through a virtual design, the prospective study's participants ranged in age from roughly 18 to 100 years and lived across roughly 24 United States geographic areas. To assign participants to cohorts, the prospective study relied on clinical history that participants themselves reported in a screening survey and a study questionnaire. In the prospective study, mobile phlebotomists collected whole blood, serum and a nasopharyngeal or oropharyngeal swab from each participant. Participants in the prospective study had the option to provide additional blood draws and questionnaires over a 2-month period. Prospective study blood samples were shipped either frozen or at room temperature before DNA extraction.

The chain employs TRBV29-1 and TRBJ1-1; the junction holds 7 bases that match TRBD1. Sequenced: PBMCs or T cells enriched from blood (not recorded which). This clonotype was sampled from a middle-aged woman with acute COVID-19. CDR3 region: CSGQGGFTSEAFF. The sequence in DNA is TGCAGCGGGCAGGGGGGATTTACTAGTGAAGCTTTCTTT.